This TCR beta chain is from a study of tumor and adjacent non-tumor tissue in lung cancer. Study-level points and caveats: TCR diversity was significantly greater in tumor than normal lung tissue.

No cell sorting was done before RNA was extracted from the tissue. A modified ARM-PCR protocol with three rounds of nested PCR amplified TCRbeta. TCRdb called the multiplex PCR reads again in MiXCR, with one record for every CDR3 protein. The sample contains approximately 100,000 distinct CDR3 sequences, about 75% of which appear only once. On this clonotype: What it binds is not known.

The CDR3 totals 13 residues. Trimming took off 2 bases at V and 10 bases at J, with 12 bases between the two ends. Germline-derived CDR1 and CDR2 are MNHEY and SVGAGI. This rearrangement joins TRBV6-5 to TRBJ1-5, with D maybe TRBD1 (6 bases). The source material was lung tumor tissue. The clonotype originates from a woman aged 55-75 years with non-small cell lung cancer. The CDR3 sequence is CASSYPMGQPQHF. The DNA of the CDR3 is TGTGCCAGCAGTTACCCAATGGGACAACCCCAGCATTTT.